This T cell receptor (beta chain) was sequenced for a study of vaccination and CD4 T cells after COVID-19. As for the study in general: The peptides that stimulated the cells were overlapping spike peptides from SARS-CoV-2, HCoV-NL63, HCoV-OC43 and HCoV-229E. Study-wide points: Investigators enrolled relatively few convalescent patients and included no early post-infection timepoints.

Treatment in this sample: approximately 9-day PBMC culture with coronavirus spike peptide pools or control peptides (ViraFEST assay). Harvesting of the unexposed donor's CD4+ T cells predated the COVID-19 pandemic (2011-2018). ViraFEST used peptide pools to expand antigen-specific T cells, then sequenced TCRs. As to this clonotype: Its antigen is not identified.

Sequenced with the Oncomine TCR Beta short-read assay was DNA taken from cultured CD4+ T cells. Extraction of genomic DNA was performed on cultured CD4+ T cells. TCRdb re-derived calls from the PCR reads in MiXCR, one entry per CDR3 protein. The table lists fewer than 7,000 distinct CDR3 sequences, around 35% of them singletons. The J segment lost 6 bases and the V segment lost 9 bases, leaving 5 bases of the junction unmatched. The CDR3 is 12 residues long. CDR1 and CDR2 from the germline V gene are LNHDA and SQIVND (reference sequence). This clonotype originated in a human donor in good health. The J gene is TRBJ2-7, the V gene TRBV19, with 10 bases aligning to TRBD1. The sequenced sample was CD4+ T cells from blood, cultured in vitro. The CDR3 reads CASSDRGLEQYF. The CDR3 nucleotides read TGTGCCAGCTCTGACAGGGGGCTCGAGCAGTACTTC.